A selection of T cell receptor beta chains follows, all from one sample in a study of cytomegalovirus exposure and HLA in healthy donors. Sequencing used immunoSEQ multiplex PCR; TCRdb keeps in-frame clones, though not all of them. In the table there are under 200,000 clones, roughly 91% of which are singletons. Source material: PBMCs. These receptors all come from a woman younger than 30 in good health and CMV-seropositive. CDR3s include the opening cysteine and the closing phenylalanine or tryptophan. D genes are given only for firm matches. Rows give clone size only sometimes, using once, few, many, or a class for an expanded clone.

V gene: TRBV10-3
D gene: .
J gene: TRBJ2-7
clone size: .
CDR3 length: 14
CDR3 DNA: TGTGCCATCAGCAACCAGCGGGACATCTACGAGCAGTACTTC
CDR3 protein: CAISNQRDIYEQYF

V gene: TRBV5-1
D gene: .
J gene: TRBJ1-2
clone size: once
CDR3 length: 16
CDR3 DNA: TGCGCCAGCAGGCTGGGTCTCAGGGGCTCTAACTATGGCTACACCTTC
CDR3 protein: CASRLGLRGSNYGYTF

V gene: TRBV7-8
D gene: TRBD2
J gene: TRBJ2-7
clone size: .
CDR3 length: 16
CDR3 DNA: TGTGCCAGCACGAGGAGGACTAGCGGGATCACCTACGAGCAGTACTTC
CDR3 protein: CASTRRTSGITYEQYF

V gene: TRBV11-2
D gene: TRBD1
J gene: TRBJ1-3
clone size: .
CDR3 length: 15
CDR3 DNA: TGTGCCAGCAGCTTGGGGCAGGGGGCAAGAAACACCATATATTTT
CDR3 protein: CASSLGQGARNTIYF

V gene: TRBV7-3
D gene: TRBD1
J gene: TRBJ1-5
clone size: .
CDR3 length: 15
CDR3 DNA: TGTGCCAGCAGCTTAGTCGGTACAGGGGTTCAGCCCCAGCATTTT
CDR3 protein: CASSLVGTGVQPQHF

V gene: TRBV28
D gene: .
J gene: TRBJ1-5
clone size: .
CDR3 length: 12
CDR3 DNA: TGTGCCAGCAGAACGTCGAGGCAGCCCCAGCATTTT
CDR3 protein: CASRTSRQPQHF

V gene: TRBV29-1
D gene: .
J gene: TRBJ2-7
clone size: .
CDR3 length: 13
CDR3 DNA: TGCAGCGTTGAATATGGCAGCTCCTACGAGCAGTACTTC
CDR3 protein: CSVEYGSSYEQYF

V gene: TRBV7-2
D gene: .
J gene: TRBJ1-1
clone size: .
CDR3 length: 12
CDR3 DNA: TGTGCCAGCAGCCTACGTCGGGCTGAAGCTTTCTTT
CDR3 protein: CASSLRRAEAFF

V gene: TRBV30
D gene: .
J gene: TRBJ1-1
clone size: many
CDR3 length: 13
CDR3 DNA: TGTGCCTGGAGGGGACACCAGAACACTGAAGCTTTCTTT
CDR3 protein: CAWRGHQNTEAFF

V gene: TRBV5-1
D gene: TRBD1
J gene: TRBJ2-2
clone size: .
CDR3 length: 14
CDR3 DNA: TGCGCCAGCAGCCCACAGGGGGCCTCCGGGGAGCTGTTTTTT
CDR3 protein: CASSPQGASGELFF

V gene: TRBV11-3
D gene: .
J gene: TRBJ1-1
clone size: .
CDR3 length: 16
CDR3 DNA: TGTGCCAGCAGTTACATCCGGGACTTTCCAGACACTGAAGCTTTCTTT
CDR3 protein: CASSYIRDFPDTEAFF

V gene: TRBV27
D gene: TRBD2
J gene: TRBJ2-1
clone size: .
CDR3 length: 15
CDR3 DNA: TGTGCCAGCAGTTTCCGCGGGAGCTCCTACAATGAGCAGTTCTTC
CDR3 protein: CASSFRGSSYNEQFF

V gene: TRBV29-1
D gene: TRBD2
J gene: TRBJ2-1
clone size: .
CDR3 length: 14
CDR3 DNA: TGCAGCTCCCTTGGACTAGCGAGATATAATGAGCAGTTCTTC
CDR3 protein: CSSLGLARYNEQFF

V gene: TRBV6-5
D gene: TRBD2
J gene: TRBJ2-7
clone size: .
CDR3 length: 16
CDR3 DNA: TGTGCCAGCAGTTACTCCGTGGGGACTAGCGGGTACGAGCAGTACTTC
CDR3 protein: CASSYSVGTSGYEQYF

V gene: TRBV5-1
D gene: TRBD2
J gene: TRBJ2-1
clone size: .
CDR3 length: 16
CDR3 DNA: TGCGCCAGCAGCTGGGGTGGGCTAGCGGGGACCAATGAGCAGTTCTTC
CDR3 protein: CASSWGGLAGTNEQFF

V gene: TRBV5-4
D gene: .
J gene: TRBJ2-5
clone size: once
CDR3 length: 13
CDR3 DNA: TGTGCCAGCAGCTTGGTCTCGGGAGAGACCCAGTACTTC
CDR3 protein: CASSLVSGETQYF

V gene: TRBV6-5
D gene: .
J gene: TRBJ2-5
clone size: .
CDR3 length: 12
CDR3 DNA: TGTGCCAGCAGTTACGGGGGGGAGACCCAGTACTTC
CDR3 protein: CASSYGGETQYF

V gene: TRBV11-2
D gene: .
J gene: TRBJ2-4
clone size: .
CDR3 length: 15
CDR3 DNA: TGTGCCAGCAGCTTTACGGGGGTCACCAAAAACATTCAGTACTTC
CDR3 protein: CASSFTGVTKNIQYF

V gene: TRBV5-1
D gene: TRBD1
J gene: TRBJ2-1
clone size: .
CDR3 length: 14
CDR3 DNA: TGCGCCAGCAGCTTGGACAGGGGGGACAATGAGCAGTTCTTC
CDR3 protein: CASSLDRGDNEQFF

V gene: TRBV9
D gene: .
J gene: TRBJ1-1
clone size: .
CDR3 length: 15
CDR3 DNA: TGTGCCAGCAGCGTAGGCCAGGGCGTGGTTACTGAAGCTTTCTTT
CDR3 protein: CASSVGQGVVTEAFF

V gene: TRBV5-1
D gene: .
J gene: TRBJ2-1
clone size: .
CDR3 length: 18
CDR3 DNA: TGCGCCAGCAGCTCGAATACCGCTTTAACAATGGGCCACAATGAGCAGTTCTTC
CDR3 protein: CASSSNTALTMGHNEQFF

V gene: TRBV19
D gene: .
J gene: TRBJ2-7
clone size: .
CDR3 length: 14
CDR3 DNA: TGTGCCAGTAGGCAGGGGAGGGGCTCCTACGAGCAGTACTTC
CDR3 protein: CASRQGRGSYEQYF

V gene: TRBV29-1
D gene: .
J gene: TRBJ2-5
clone size: .
CDR3 length: 13
CDR3 DNA: TGCAGCTCCAGGGGACCCGCTCAAGAGACCCAGTACTTC
CDR3 protein: CSSRGPAQETQYF

V gene: TRBV10-3
D gene: TRBD2
J gene: TRBJ2-1
clone size: .
CDR3 length: 14
CDR3 DNA: TGTGCCACAGCGGGACTCACGAACATCGATGAGCAGTTCTTC
CDR3 protein: CATAGLTNIDEQFF

V gene: TRBV15
D gene: TRBD2
J gene: TRBJ2-1
clone size: .
CDR3 length: 15
CDR3 DNA: TGTGCCACCAGCAGAGAGGGACTAGCGGTAAATGAGCAGTTCTTC
CDR3 protein: CATSREGLAVNEQFF

V gene: TRBV5-1
D gene: TRBD2
J gene: TRBJ2-5
clone size: .
CDR3 length: 16
CDR3 DNA: TGCGCCAGCACCCACAGCCCAACTAGCGGCCAAGAGACCCAGTACTTC
CDR3 protein: CASTHSPTSGQETQYF

V gene: TRBV4-2
D gene: .
J gene: TRBJ2-6
clone size: once
CDR3 length: 17
CDR3 DNA: TGTGCCAGCAGCCCAGAGTCCCTGGCCGCTGGGGCCAACGTCCTGACTTTC
CDR3 protein: CASSPESLAAGANVLTF

V gene: TRBV30
D gene: .
J gene: TRBJ2-7
clone size: .
CDR3 length: 13
CDR3 DNA: TGTGCCTGGAGTGTACAGGGCCGCAGCGGGCAGTACTTC
CDR3 protein: CAWSVQGRSGQYF

V gene: TRBV6-1
D gene: TRBD2
J gene: TRBJ2-1
clone size: .
CDR3 length: 15
CDR3 DNA: TGTGCCAGCAGTGAAGTTACTAGACTAGCGGATGAGCAGTTCTTC
CDR3 protein: CASSEVTRLADEQFF

V gene: TRBV9
D gene: .
J gene: TRBJ2-1
clone size: .
CDR3 length: 14
CDR3 DNA: TGTGCCAGCAGCTCAGAGGAGGAGGACAATGAGCAGTTCTTC
CDR3 protein: CASSSEEEDNEQFF

V gene: TRBV29-1
D gene: TRBD2
J gene: TRBJ2-7
clone size: .
CDR3 length: 14
CDR3 DNA: TGCAGCGTTCGGGGGGGAGAGGTCTTCTACGAGCAGTACTTC
CDR3 protein: CSVRGGEVFYEQYF

V gene: TRBV7-2
D gene: TRBD1
J gene: TRBJ2-1
clone size: many
CDR3 length: 15
CDR3 DNA: TGTGCCAGCAGCTCCGGACAGGGTCTAAACAATGAGCAGTTCTTC
CDR3 protein: CASSSGQGLNNEQFF

V gene: TRBV19
D gene: .
J gene: TRBJ1-2
clone size: few
CDR3 length: 12
CDR3 DNA: TGTGCCAGTAGGGACAGCCGCTATGGCTACACCTTC
CDR3 protein: CASRDSRYGYTF

V gene: TRBV18
D gene: .
J gene: TRBJ2-2
clone size: .
CDR3 length: 17
CDR3 DNA: TGTGCCAGCTCACCTCCGTTGCGGACACTGAACACCGGGGAGCTGTTTTTT
CDR3 protein: CASSPPLRTLNTGELFF

V gene: TRBV11-3
D gene: .
J gene: TRBJ2-5
clone size: .
CDR3 length: 12
CDR3 DNA: TGTGCCAGCAGCTCCGCGGGAGAGACCCAGTACTTC
CDR3 protein: CASSSAGETQYF

V gene: TRBV11-3
D gene: .
J gene: TRBJ2-2
clone size: .
CDR3 length: 15
CDR3 DNA: TGTGCCAGCAGCCCCGTCGGGGTTAACACCGGGGAGCTGTTTTTT
CDR3 protein: CASSPVGVNTGELFF

V gene: TRBV5-1
D gene: .
J gene: TRBJ2-1
clone size: .
CDR3 length: 17
CDR3 DNA: TGCGCCAGCAGCTACCCGGAGTGGGACTCCCTTAGGGTTGAGCAGTTCTTC
CDR3 protein: CASSYPEWDSLRVEQFF

V gene: TRBV28
D gene: TRBD1
J gene: TRBJ2-2
clone size: .
CDR3 length: 14
CDR3 DNA: TGTGCCAGCAGTTGGGCAGGGGGAGCCGGGGAGCTGTTTTTT
CDR3 protein: CASSWAGGAGELFF

V gene: TRBV15
D gene: .
J gene: TRBJ1-2
clone size: once
CDR3 length: 14
CDR3 DNA: TGTGCCACCAGCCGGGAAACAAATAACTATGGCTACACCTTC
CDR3 protein: CATSRETNNYGYTF

V gene: TRBV7-9
D gene: .
J gene: TRBJ1-1
clone size: .
CDR3 length: 14
CDR3 DNA: TGTGCCAGCAGCCGCTGGAGCATGAACACTGAAGCTTTCTTT
CDR3 protein: CASSRWSMNTEAFF

V gene: TRBV19
D gene: TRBD2
J gene: TRBJ2-3
clone size: once
CDR3 length: 16
CDR3 DNA: TGTGCCTGGAAGACTAGCGGGATAGGAACGACAGATACGCAGTATTTT
CDR3 protein: CAWKTSGIGTTDTQYF